Here is one T cell receptor (beta chain) with its context. The data stem from a study of blood T cells in healthy people across ages. Germline V CDR1 and CDR2: MGHDK, SYGVNS. V was trimmed by 3 bases and J by 2 bases, leaving 15 bases between them. This CDR3 region has 16 residues. The donors, all healthy, were Caucasians living in Russia, aged roughly 6 to 90. Peripheral blood from each donor was collected in a volume of 8 to 10 milliliters. It was with a sample-barcoded 5' primer and a J-beta primer mix that a second PCR of roughly 7 to 12 cycles was run. The authors tagged each cDNA molecule using a template-switch adaptor with 12 random nucleotides. TCRdb recomputed calls from the 5' RACE reads with MiXCR, one row per CDR3 protein. The repertoire holds about 1,500,000 distinct CDR3 sequences, with roughly 45% as singletons.

The sequenced sample consisted of blood. The clonotype originates from a woman aged 18-29 years in good health. This chain connects TRBV25-1 to TRBJ2-3; no clear D gene. CDR3 sequence: CASSDFGRSFTDTQYF. Written as DNA, the CDR3 is TGTGCCAGCAGTGATTTTGGCAGGAGCTTCACAGATACGCAGTATTTT.